The T cell receptor beta chain under discussion was sequenced for a study of human T cells and chemical hapten exposure. The study, taken as a whole, reports: Donor immune responses may differ from healthy people's, since all donors had alopecia.

This clonotype was observed at least ten times. What it recognizes is unknown. TCRdb reanalysed the RACE reads using MiXCR and keeps one entry per CDR3 protein. This sample yields roughly 60,000 distinct CDR3 sequences, of which about 7% are seen a single time; over 1.5% belongs to the top ten. This sample's time point: pre-sensitization, week 0. Stated treatment: therapeutic diphenylcyclopropenone sensitization with weekly scalp DPC. Patch tests were applied only after blood draws. Every donor had alopecia and was 18 to 70 years old; all were suitable for DPC. V was shortened by 4 bases and J by 1 base, with 20 bases between the two germline ends. The CDR3 loop spans 19 amino acids. CDR1 is SNHLY and CDR2 is FYNNEI in the germline V gene.

The source was whole blood, collected in connection with sensitization to the hapten diphenylcyclopropenone (DPC). This chain joins TRBV2 and TRBJ2-6, with a tentative D call TRBD1 (6 bases). The source of this sequence is a woman in her 30s with alopecia areata. Some clones in this sample may be carry-over from other donors' samples. The CDR3 bases are TGTGCCAGCAGTGCGTACAGGGCTACGATGTCGTCTGGGGCCAACGTCCTGACTTTC. Its translation: CASSAYRATMSSGANVLTF.